This T cell receptor beta chain comes out of a study of T cell responses to AZD1222 COVID-19 vaccine. Notes on the study in general: White British donors predominated, females outnumbered males, and clonal diversity was possibly underestimated.

The data were produced by immunoSEQ multiplex PCR, yet TCRdb's version contains in-frame clones alone and is incomplete. The repertoire holds over 110,000 clones, with around 90% as singletons. Between the trimmed V and J ends, which lost 3 bases and 2 bases, there was a span of 7 bases. Germline V gene lookup returns CDR1 SQVTM and CDR2 ANQGSEA. The CDR3 has 12 amino acids. Details on this clone: Its antigen is not known.

The material sequenced was peripheral blood, taken on day 0 of AZD1222 vaccination. This clonotype originated in an adult in good health. This sequence joins TRBV29-1 and TRBJ1-2, with D hard to call. CDR3 region: CSVDPGNYGYTF. CDR3 DNA: TGCAGCGTTGATCCGGGGAACTATGGCTACACCTTC.